This is a list of T cell receptor beta chains from one sample in a study of blood T cell repertoires in COVID-19. Using immunoSEQ multiplex PCR, the repertoire was profiled, and TCRdb retains in-frame clones only, with some absent. Of under 200,000 clones in the sample, about four fifths were seen once. Sequencing used peripheral blood. The origin of the receptors is a man between 70 and 80 years old with active or convalescent COVID-19. Both conserved end residues are part of each CDR3. The order of the fields is CDR3 protein, V gene.

CDR3 protein: CASSLDQGGNTEAFF; V gene: TRBV5-4
CDR3 protein: CASSLTEILGTDTQYF; V gene: TRBV6-2/TRBV6-3
CDR3 protein: CASSFGGGLGTSNEQFF; V gene: TRBV5-4
CDR3 protein: CASSQAKSDRGYNEQFF; V gene: TRBV3-1/TRBV3-2
CDR3 protein: CASSEYRPLNTEAFF; V gene: TRBV7-9
CDR3 protein: CASRNPGVEAGSPLHF; V gene: TRBV19
CDR3 protein: CASSALAGEPDTQYF; V gene: TRBV18
CDR3 protein: CASSAGQIGNTEAFF; V gene: TRBV18
CDR3 protein: CASSFQVSGNTIYF; V gene: TRBV7-2
CDR3 protein: CASSLSQGVRTEAFF; V gene: TRBV5-4
CDR3 protein: CASSPSPTSGVADTQYF; V gene: TRBV6-2/TRBV6-3
CDR3 protein: CASSLRPLAGVADTQYF; V gene: TRBV7-9
CDR3 protein: CASSPPGVGKLFF; V gene: TRBV18
CDR3 protein: CASSQLAAGAQQETQYF; V gene: TRBV4-1
CDR3 protein: CAISEWQGAQPPESFF; V gene: TRBV10-3
CDR3 protein: CASSAHQGSYNSPLHF; V gene: TRBV9
CDR3 protein: CASSIRARNTGELFF; V gene: TRBV19
CDR3 protein: CASSPSSQDSNQPQHF; V gene: TRBV7-6
CDR3 protein: CSVALQGASGYTF; V gene: TRBV29-1
CDR3 protein: CASSQARDTDLNTEAFF; V gene: TRBV4-3
CDR3 protein: CASSPGDRGNQPQHF; V gene: TRBV5-1
CDR3 protein: CASSFQGGTEAFF; V gene: TRBV5-6
CDR3 protein: CASSLNLLGQFYGYTF; V gene: TRBV7-9
CDR3 protein: CAISEGALGYEQYF; V gene: TRBV10-3
CDR3 protein: CASSPKTESSYEQYF; V gene: TRBV27
CDR3 protein: CASSYAGSDGNTIYF; V gene: TRBV6-5
CDR3 protein: CASSSGNRPQHF; V gene: TRBV12-3/TRBV12-4
CDR3 protein: CASKVRTHLGEQFF; V gene: TRBV6-5
CDR3 protein: CASSSQTGRTYEQYF; V gene: TRBV28
CDR3 protein: CASSETAGASNYGYTF; V gene: TRBV9
CDR3 protein: CASSYSGTGVGYTF; V gene: TRBV6-2/TRBV6-3
CDR3 protein: CASSLGAQGARGANVLTF; V gene: TRBV7-9
CDR3 protein: CARHGQGRTDTQYF; V gene: TRBV30
CDR3 protein: CASSLALPGYGYTF; V gene: TRBV5-1
CDR3 protein: CASSLMVAGEYNEQFF; V gene: TRBV11-3
CDR3 protein: CASSQDRGGEGPYNEQFF; V gene: TRBV4-1
CDR3 protein: CASSLAGQGSYEQYF; V gene: TRBV7-8
CDR3 protein: CASSQPTQEGGYTF; V gene: TRBV14
CDR3 protein: CASRSGQSRYGYTF; V gene: TRBV19
CDR3 protein: CASSPLAGEYNEQFF; V gene: TRBV7-3
CDR3 protein: CASSVELAGAFDRYTGELFF; V gene: TRBV9
CDR3 protein: CASSLTGKTSTNEKLFF; V gene: TRBV5-6
CDR3 protein: CASGRGSNEQFF; V gene: TRBV12-3/TRBV12-4